The clone carrying this T cell receptor beta chain was seen a handful of times. Its specificity is not known. MiXCR, applied by TCRdb to the reads, yields one record per CDR3 protein. This sample carries fewer than 350,000 distinct CDR3 sequences, under 35% of them seen once, and the ten largest clones take around 19%. This sample is part of a study of T cell repertoires in cytomegalovirus infection. Study at large: Alongside well-studied HLA-B-restricted CMV epitopes, recently identified HLA-C-restricted CMV epitopes were also used. Shared public TCR beta signatures pointed to both CMV infection and a matching HLA type.

J lost 7 bases, V lost 4 bases, and 11 bases had no gene match. CDR3 length: 15 amino acids. From germline, CDR1 is SGHVS and CDR2 FQNEAQ. General study points: There were carriers of CMV plus the relevant HLA, and cumulative public TCR beta family frequency identified them. CMV-specific HLA-C-restricted TCR beta clonotypes dominated the ex vivo response.

The TCR comes from a human donor in good health (CMV status not recorded). Some clones in this sample may be carry-over from other donors' samples. The V gene is TRBV7-8, the J gene TRBJ1-1, with TRBD1 matching 8 bases. Source: cultured PBMCs, taken from culture after CMV antigen stimulation. The CDR3 bases are TGTGCCAGCAGCTGGGTGGACAGGGCGCGGAGTGAAGCTTTCTTT. Protein product: CASSWVDRARSEAFF.